This T cell receptor beta chain was sequenced in a study of blood T cell repertoires in COVID-19. About the study: The study drew acute and convalescent COVID-19 samples from the United States, Italy and Spain. T cells, B-cell-depleted T cells, or PBMCs supplied cDNA or gDNA.

In germline, CDR1 is MNHEY, CDR2 SVGAGI. The junction had 7 bases not matched to a gene; V was cut back by 9 bases and J by 5 bases. The CDR3 loop spans 14 amino acids. Followed over time, Seattle patients had been enrolled while infection was active. Using immunoSEQ multiplex PCR, the repertoire was profiled, and TCRdb retains in-frame clones only, with some absent. The table has under 60,000 clones, approximately 80% seen once. This TCR derives from a man younger than 40 with COVID-19, enrolled during active disease. The sequenced sample was peripheral blood. V and J are TRBV6-5 and TRBJ2-2; TRBD2 matches at 9 bases. The CDR3 protein is CASGGAGGTGELFF. The CDR3 DNA reads TGTGCCAGTGGGGGAGCGGGAGGAACCGGGGAGCTGTTTTTT.